Each of the 29 T cell receptor beta chains below was sequenced from the same sample in a study of shared clonotypes between healthy human individuals. The method was immunoSEQ multiplex PCR; TCRdb's version includes in-frame clones alone and lacks a portion of them. The sample records approximately 2,300,000 clones, roughly 90% being singletons. Sequencing used naive CD4+ T cells from PBMCs. The subset denotes: CD45RA+ positively selected. The receptors stem from a man aged 18 to 30 in good health. Some clones in this sample may be carry-over from other donors' samples.

CDR3 DNA: TGTGCCAGCAGTTCCCCCCTGCGGGATACGCAGTATTTT. Protein: CASSSPLRDTQYF. This chain joins TRBV7-2 and TRBJ2-3, with no clear D. Germline CDR1 is SGHTA and CDR2 is FQGNSA. The CDR3 consists of 13 residues. The V end lost 6 bases, the J end lost 6 bases, and 13 bases lay between the germline ends.

This clone appeared once. J is TRBJ1-2 and V is TRBV27; a possible D gene is TRBD1 (6 bases). In germline, CDR1 is MNHEY, CDR2 SMNVEV (reference sequence). The ends were cut back, 4 bases at V and 5 bases at J, with 17 bases in the middle. The CDR3 is 15 residues long. The CDR3 DNA follows: TGTGCCAGCAGTTCACATCACGTAGGGGGATATGGCTACACCTTC. This sequence encodes CASSSHHVGGYGYTF.

V is TRBV2 and J is TRBJ2-5; D might be TRBD2 (6 bases). Germline V gene lookup returns CDR1 SNHLY and CDR2 FYNNEI. Trimming removed 7 bases from V and 0 bases from J, with 12 bases in between. CDR3 length: 14 amino acids. The CDR3 loop is CASKRGDYQETQYF. In nucleotides, the CDR3 is TGTGCCAGCAAACGAGGGGACTACCAAGAGACCCAGTACTTC.

The table lists this clone with a few counts. This sample also contains other DNA sequences that code for the same CDR3. V is TRBV28 and J is TRBJ1-1; a possible D gene is TRBD1 (6 bases). The length of the CDR3 is 15 residues. The V end lost 3 bases, the J end lost 0 bases, and 11 bases lay between the germline ends. Germline V gene lookup returns CDR1 MDHEN and CDR2 SYDVKM. The CDR3 bases are TGTGCCAGCAGTTTTGGGGGGGCGATGAACACTGAAGCTTTCTTT. It is translated as CASSFGGAMNTEAFF.

The chain uses TRBV9 and TRBJ1-1; D is unclear. The CDR3 contains 15 residues. Trimming took 0 bases from V and 0 from J, leaving 9 bases between them. Germline V CDR1 and CDR2: SGDLS, YYNGEE. The CDR3 DNA reads as TGTGCCAGCAGCGTAGGACCGGAGATGAACACTGAAGCTTTCTTT. As protein: CASSVGPEMNTEAFF.

The chain is built from TRBV6-6 and TRBJ1-4; D is ambiguous. The V gene lost 6 bases and the J gene lost 5 bases, with 13 bases spanning the gap. The CDR3 contains 14 residues. The germline V gene has CDR1 MNHNY and CDR2 SVGAGI (reference sequence). This CDR3 reads CASSPRATNEKLFF. In DNA form, the CDR3 reads TGTGCCAGCAGCCCGCGGGCTACCAATGAAAAACTGTTTTTT.

Regarding this clone: Other DNA sequences from this sample encode an identical CDR3 as well. J is TRBJ2-5 and V is TRBV28; D might be TRBD1 (8 bases). CDR1 is MDHEN and CDR2 is SYDVKM in the germline V gene. The V and J ends lost 6 bases and 5 bases respectively, with 16 bases between them. CDR3 length: 14 residues. The CDR3 DNA reads TGTGCCAGCAGAACAGGGGGGGCAGGGGAGACCCAGTACTTC. This translates into CASRTGGAGETQYF.

As to this clone: This sample also contains other DNA sequences that code for the same CDR3. The chain combines TRBV6-1 with TRBJ1-5; D remains unclear. V lost 8 bases and J 4 bases, leaving 9 bases between the germline ends. CDR1 and CDR2 from the germline V gene are MNHNS and SASEGT. The CDR3 has 12 amino acids. The chain's CDR3 is CASGLGNQPQHF. DNA for the CDR3: TGTGCCAGCGGCCTCGGGAATCAGCCCCAGCATTTT.

This sequence joins TRBV10-1 and TRBJ1-3, with TRBD1 as a possible D gene (5 bases). V lost 9 bases and J lost 10, with 19 bases in between. The germline CDR1 and CDR2 sequences are WNHNN and SYGVQD (reference sequence). The CDR3 is made up of 13 amino acids. The DNA for the CDR3 is TGCGCCAGTCCGGGCGATCCCGAGGGGACCATATATTTT. As protein: CASPGDPEGTIYF.

The V and J genes are TRBV7-9 and TRBJ2-5; TRBD2 agrees at 10 bases. CDR3 size: 15 residues. J was trimmed by 2 bases and V by 5 bases; bases with no gene match: 5. Germline-derived CDR1 and CDR2 are SEHNR and FQNEAQ (reference sequence). The CDR3 loop is CASSAGTSAQETQYF. DNA for the CDR3: TGTGCCAGCAGCGCCGGGACTAGCGCGCAAGAGACCCAGTACTTC.

This clone was seen only once. The chain recombines TRBV27 with TRBJ2-3, with no clear D. The germline V gene has CDR1 MNHEY and CDR2 SMNVEV (reference sequence). V dropped 0 bases and J dropped 0 bases, with 10 bases sitting between them. This CDR3 contains 16 residues. This CDR3 is CASSLSARPSTDTQYF. The CDR3 DNA reads TGTGCCAGCAGTTTATCAGCGCGCCCTAGCACAGATACGCAGTATTTT.

This sequence joins TRBV30 and TRBJ2-7; 11 nucleotides agree with TRBD2. The ends lost 0 bases at V and 3 bases at J; junction bases unmatched: 1. The CDR3 consists of 14 residues. CDR1 and CDR2 from the germline V gene are GTSNPN and SVGIG (reference sequence). The CDR3 region is CAWSVTSGSYEQYF. DNA for the CDR3: TGTGCCTGGAGTGTCACTAGCGGGAGCTACGAGCAGTACTTC.

The V gene is TRBV9, the J gene TRBJ2-3, with 16 nucleotides matching TRBD2. The CDR3 totals 20 residues. Trimming removed 4 bases from V and 4 bases from J; junction bases left unmatched: 15. In germline, CDR1 is SGDLS, CDR2 YYNGEE. As DNA, the CDR3 is TGTGCCAGCAGCCCCACGACTCCGGGACTAGCGGGAGGGCCTGCAGATACGCAGTATTTT. Residues: CASSPTTPGLAGGPADTQYF.

This rearrangement joins TRBV7-8 to TRBJ1-5; 7 bases line up with TRBD1. Germline V gene sequence: CDR1 SGHVS, CDR2 FQNEAQ. This CDR3 region has 16 residues. Trimming removed 5 bases from V and 7 bases from J; junction bases left unmatched: 14. The CDR3 DNA reads TGTGCCAGCAGCCTGGCGCGAGGACAGGTGAGGCAGCCCCAGCATTTT. The encoded protein is CASSLARGQVRQPQHF.

About this clone itself: The sample contains more than one DNA sequence encoding this CDR3. The rearrangement joins TRBV5-1 to TRBJ2-2, with 9 bases aligning to TRBD1. Trimming removed 0 bases from V and 5 bases from J; junction bases left unmatched: 2. Germline lookup yields CDR1 SGHRS and CDR2 YFSETQ. This CDR3 comprises 15 residues. The CDR3 protein is CASSLEGQGTGELFF. In DNA, the CDR3 is TGCGCCAGCAGCTTGGAGGGACAGGGAACCGGGGAGCTGTTTTTT.

This clone was recorded only once. This CDR3 is CASSLVILPGQGRDGYTF. In DNA, the CDR3 is TGTGCCAGCAGCTTAGTTATTCTTCCGGGACAGGGAAGGGATGGCTACACCTTC. V and J are TRBV7-8 and TRBJ1-2, with 9 bases fitting TRBD1. The CDR3 sequence is 18 residues long. Per germline, CDR1 SGHVS and CDR2 FQNEAQ. V was clipped by 1 base and J by 6 bases; unmatched bases: 15.

This clone has a single count. The CDR3 sequence is CASSLFGSSYEQYF. Here the CDR3 DNA reads TGTGCCAGCAGCTTATTTGGCAGCTCCTACGAGCAGTACTTC. This chain joins TRBV13 and TRBJ2-7; unclear D gene. Trimming removed 2 bases from V and 0 bases from J, with 8 bases in between. CDR1 and CDR2 from the germline V gene are PRHDT and FYEKMQ (reference sequence). The CDR3 sequence is 14 residues long. Based on the CDR3 plus reference TRBV13 and TRBJ2-7, the full variable domain is AAGVIQSPRHLIKEKRETATLKCYPIPRHDTVYWYQQGPGQDPQFLISFYEKMQSDKGSIPDRFSAQQFSDYHSELNMSSLELGDSALYFCASSLFGSSYEQYFGPGTRLTVT.

J is TRBJ2-1 and V is TRBV5-1, with 10 positions matching TRBD2. Trimming at V came to 6 bases and at J to 5 bases, leaving 5 bases not matched to a gene. Per germline, CDR1 SGHRS and CDR2 YFSETQ. The CDR3 has 14 amino acids. The CDR3 DNA reads as TGCGCCAGCAAGGGGACTAGCGCGAACAATGAGCAGTTCTTC. It yields the protein CASKGTSANNEQFF.

V gene TRBV28 combines with J gene TRBJ2-3; D tentatively fits TRBD1 or TRBD2 (6 bases each). Deletions cut 2 bases from V and 6 bases from J, with 15 bases between. CDR1 MDHEN and CDR2 SYDVKM come from the germline V gene. The CDR3 has 15 amino acids. CDR3 loop: CASSLGGLGVDTQYF. CDR3 DNA sequence: TGTGCCAGCAGTTTAGGGGGGCTTGGGGTCGATACGCAGTATTTT.

The chain uses TRBV28 and TRBJ2-1; TRBD2 aligns across 10 bases. J was trimmed by 7 bases and V by 7 bases; bases with no gene match: 7. The CDR3 covers 14 residues. Germline V lookup: CDR1 MDHEN, CDR2 SYDVKM. The CDR3 sequence: CASTLEAGGNEQFF. The CDR3 coding sequence is TGTGCCAGCACCCTGGAAGCGGGAGGGAATGAGCAGTTCTTC. The variable domain in full, with the rest retrieved from reference TRBV28 and TRBJ2-1, is DVKVTQSSRYLVKRTGEKVFLECVQDMDHENMFWYRQDPGLGLRLIYFSYDVKMKEKGDIPEGYSVSREKKERFSLILESASTNQTSMYLCASTLEAGGNEQFFGPGTRLTVL.

The chain employs TRBV4-3 and TRBJ1-4; TRBD1 aligns across 8 bases. CDR3 size: 16 residues. Per germline, CDR1 LGHNA and CDR2 YSLEER. V dropped 4 bases and J dropped 2; count of bases not matched to a gene: 6. CDR3: CASSRGQVGTNEKLFF. The CDR3 DNA is TGCGCCAGCAGCCGGGGACAGGTCGGGACTAATGAAAAACTGTTTTTT.

The V gene is TRBV2, the J gene TRBJ2-5; 11 bases fit TRBD1. Germline trimming cut 0 bases from V and 4 bases from J; bases unmatched to any gene: 16. There are 20 residues in the CDR3. Germline V gene lookup returns CDR1 SNHLY and CDR2 FYNNEI. CDR3 nucleotide sequence: TGTGCCAGCAGTGAAGCGTGGGGCCGGGACAGGGGGGTAGGAGCAGAGACCCAGTACTTC. Protein sequence: CASSEAWGRDRGVGAETQYF.

The rearrangement uses TRBV6-1 and TRBJ2-3; D unclear. With 9 bases removed from V and 2 bases from J, the gap between germline ends came to 18 bases. This CDR3 is 15 amino acids long. Germline-derived CDR1 and CDR2 are MNHNS and SASEGT. The CDR3 region is CASTRVYRDTDTQYF. CDR3 nucleotide sequence: TGTGCCAGTACCCGTGTTTACAGAGACACAGATACGCAGTATTTT.

V is TRBV30 and J is TRBJ1-3; D may be TRBD1 (5 bases). This CDR3 is built from 15 residues. In germline, CDR1 is GTSNPN, CDR2 SVGIG (reference sequence). V lost 5 bases to trimming and J lost 3 bases, with 17 bases between them. Here the CDR3 DNA reads TGTGCCTGGGGACCCGGAGGGACCATTGGAAACACCATATATTTT. Translated: CAWGPGGTIGNTIYF.

The rearrangement joins TRBV5-6 to TRBJ2-5; D is perhaps TRBD1 or TRBD2 (5 bases each). This CDR3 is built from 15 residues. Per germline, CDR1 SGHDT and CDR2 YYEEEE. Trimming took 3 bases from V and 2 from J, leaving 14 bases between them. The DNA of the CDR3 is TGTGCCAGCAGCTGGGGGAGAGGGCAGCAAGAGACCCAGTACTTC. Translated: CASSWGRGQQETQYF.

The chain couples TRBV19 to TRBJ2-3; D is possibly TRBD2 (6 bases). CDR3 length: 16 residues. Deletions cut 6 bases from V and 2 bases from J, with 18 bases between. The germline V gene encodes CDR1 LNHDA and CDR2 SQIVND (reference sequence). The CDR3 is CASRPTAGLLTDTQYF. Written as DNA, the CDR3 is TGTGCCAGTAGGCCGACAGCGGGCCTCCTCACAGATACGCAGTATTTT.

The CDR3 bases are TGTGCCAGCAGCCGGACGGCGGGAGGCCAAGAGACCCAGTACTTC. This codes for CASSRTAGGQETQYF. This sequence joins TRBV28 and TRBJ2-5; 8 nucleotides agree with TRBD2. This CDR3 is 15 amino acids long. The V gene's germline CDR1 is MDHEN and CDR2 SYDVKM. V shed 6 bases and J 1 base; nucleotides not matched to a gene: 7.

J is TRBJ2-1 and V is TRBV7-2, with TRBD2 identical over 8 bases. Unmatched junction bases numbered 1, after V lost 1 base and J lost 2 bases. Germline V gene lookup returns CDR1 SGHTA and CDR2 FQGNSA. The CDR3 runs to 15 residues. The CDR3 protein is CASSLVTSAYNEQFF. CDR3 nucleotides: TGTGCCAGCAGCTTAGTGACTAGCGCCTACAATGAGCAGTTCTTC.

CDR3 in DNA: TGTGCCAGCTCACTTACAGGGACAGATACGCAGTATTTT. It is translated as CASSLTGTDTQYF. The chain combines TRBV18 with TRBJ2-3, with D possibly being TRBD1 (6 bases). Trimming took 4 bases from V and 3 from J, leaving 8 bases between them. CDR1 is KGHSH and CDR2 is LQKENI in the germline V gene. This CDR3 has 13 residues.